This T cell receptor beta chain was sequenced in a study of identical twins. TCRdb re-derived calls from the 5' RACE reads in MiXCR, one entry per CDR3 protein. The repertoire holds nearly 650,000 distinct CDR3 sequences, with roughly 7.1% as singletons. Germline loops: CDR1 SQVTM, CDR2 ANQGSEA. This CDR3 has 14 amino acids. V lost 6 bases to trimming and J lost 7 bases, with 22 bases between them. The sample holds many counts of this clonotype. Its cognate antigen is unknown. All of the donors were Caucasians in good health. General observations from the study: Compared with models, monozygotic twins showed more out-of-frame TCR alpha sharing. Twins' excess sharing was less marked for out-of-frame beta sequences. The analysis was cross-sectional rather than longitudinal within donors.

This sample also belongs to another study, concerning yellow fever vaccine responses in identical twins.

This receptor was taken from a woman between 18 and 29 years old in good health. This chain joins TRBV29-1 and TRBJ2-7, with a tentative D call TRBD1 (5 bases). The sequenced sample was PBMCs. CDR3 DNA: TGCAGCGTCGAACTGGGGCTAGGGCAAGGGGAGCAGTACTTC. It is translated as CSVELGLGQGEQYF.